This T cell receptor beta chain stems from a study of shared clonotypes between healthy human individuals. Study-wide context: CD4 naive and CD4 memory each took three plates per donor, while CD8 naive took two and CD8 memory one.

CD45RO-negative, CCR7-positively selected cells formed the naive CD8 fraction, excluding terminally differentiated effector memory CD45RA+ cells. Method: immunoSEQ multiplex PCR; TCRdb's copy keeps in-frame clones and lacks some. Of hundreds of thousands of clones in the sample, 90% to 95% were seen once. Between the trimmed V and J ends, which lost 1 base and 2 bases, there was a span of 12 bases. The CDR3 sequence is 16 residues long. Germline V gene sequence: CDR1 MGHRA, CDR2 YSYEKL. Sample: naive CD8+ T cells sorted from blood. The clonotype comes from a man aged 30-40 years in good health. The chain has TRBV4-1 and TRBJ2-1; D not certain. In DNA, the CDR3 is TGCGCCAGCAGCCAAGGAACGAGCGCCACCTACAATGAGCAGTTCTTC. It specifies CASSQGTSATYNEQFF.